This entry lists 4 T cell receptor beta chains sequenced from one sample in a study of neurological immune-mediated disorders. Each CDR3 protein gets one entry after TCRdb re-called the 5' RACE reads with MiXCR. The sample contains about 57,000 distinct CDR3 sequences, roughly 12% of which appear only once. The sample comprised PBMCs. These receptors were obtained from an older woman with HTLV-1-associated myelopathy (HAM/TSP).

Many counts were recorded for this clonotype. V and J are TRBV5-5 and TRBJ2-4, with 7 bases matching TRBD1. With 1 base clipped from V and 9 bases from J, the junction kept 7 bases outside the gene matches. The V gene's germline CDR1 is SGHKS and CDR2 YYEKEE (reference sequence). CDR3 size: 14 residues. DNA of the CDR3: TGTGCCAGCAGCTTGACAGGGGTTGAGGGCATTCAGTACTTC. It yields the protein CASSLTGVEGIQYF.

This clonotype came up many times. The chain recombines TRBV6-4 with TRBJ2-1; 10 bases agree with TRBD1. Losses at the gene ends were 6 bases for V and 4 bases for J; bases not matched to a gene: 6. The CDR3 covers 15 residues. CDR1 MRHNA and CDR2 SNTAGT come from the germline V gene. The CDR3 coding sequence is TGTGCCAGCAGAGTTCCGGGACAGGGGTACAATGAGCAGTTCTTC. This encodes CASRVPGQGYNEQFF.

This clonotype was detected ten times or more. The genes are TRBV2 and TRBJ2-3; TRBD2 matches 9 bases. CDR1 and CDR2 from the germline V gene are SNHLY and FYNNEI. The V and J ends lost 3 bases and 3 bases, in that order; junction bases with no gene match: 4. The CDR3 loop spans 15 amino acids. The CDR3 protein is CASSEATSGTDTQYF. The CDR3 DNA sequence: TGTGCCAGCAGTGAGGCGACTAGCGGAACAGATACGCAGTATTTT.

This clonotype was observed at least ten times. The rearrangement joins TRBV7-8 to TRBJ2-3; TRBD2 matches 11 bases. The V gene's germline CDR1 is SGHVS and CDR2 FQNEAQ. The CDR3 is made up of 15 amino acids. The junction had 4 bases not matched to a gene; V was cut back by 1 base and J by 7 bases. For the CDR3, the DNA is TGTGCCAGCAGCTTAGAGACTAGCGGGACGCATACGCAGTATTTT. Protein sequence: CASSLETSGTHTQYF.